This TCR beta chain originates from a study of graft-versus-host responses after intestinal transplantation. Study details: Isolated intestinal, liver-intestinal, or multivisceral transplants were what recipients had.

As to this clone: The antigen is unknown.

Data came from immunoSEQ multiplex PCR; TCRdb stores just in-frame clones and leaves some out. Among 130,000 to 150,000 clones listed, about 90% were seen once. Study-level points and caveats: Early declines in HvG clones that occurred post-transplant were associated with peak circulating GvH clone levels.

CDR1 SGHTA and CDR2 FQGTGA come from the germline V gene. The CDR3 length is 15 residues. V trimming: 5 bases; J trimming: 2 bases; junction bases outside the gene matches: 7. Sequencing was performed on unstimulated CD4+ T cells sorted from spleen or lymph node cells, taken before intestinal transplant. V is TRBV7-3 and J is TRBJ2-3; the match to TRBD1 covers 7 bases. This sequence originates from a human donor who received an intestinal transplant. The CDR3 is CASSQRQGYTDTQYF. CDR3 bases: TGTGCCAGCAGCCAAAGACAGGGTTACACAGATACGCAGTATTTT.